This T cell receptor (beta chain) was observed in a study of cytomegalovirus exposure and HLA in healthy donors. A multiplex PCR was run with 60 Vbeta primers and 13 Jbeta primers. Assay used: immunoSEQ multiplex PCR; TCRdb lists only in-frame clones, some missing. The sample records some 100,000 clones, about 80% being singletons. Germline CDR1 is KGHSH and CDR2 is LQKENI. V shed 2 bases and J 2 bases; nucleotides not matched to a gene: 13. This CDR3 comprises 19 residues. This clone was counted only a few times. Its antigen remains unidentified. The study, taken as a whole, reports: Despite most TCR sequences being rare, some public TCRs occurred in many donors.

The donors gave bone marrow, and they were healthy. The sample taken for sequencing was PBMCs. This chain joins TRBV18 and TRBJ2-5, with 11 positions matching TRBD2. This clonotype was sampled from a woman between 45 and 60 years old in good health and CMV-seropositive. CDR3 nucleotide sequence: TGTGCCAGCTCACCAGGAGTGTGGGCTAGCGGGGGGATACAAGAGACCCAGTACTTC. Amino acids: CASSPGVWASGGIQETQYF.